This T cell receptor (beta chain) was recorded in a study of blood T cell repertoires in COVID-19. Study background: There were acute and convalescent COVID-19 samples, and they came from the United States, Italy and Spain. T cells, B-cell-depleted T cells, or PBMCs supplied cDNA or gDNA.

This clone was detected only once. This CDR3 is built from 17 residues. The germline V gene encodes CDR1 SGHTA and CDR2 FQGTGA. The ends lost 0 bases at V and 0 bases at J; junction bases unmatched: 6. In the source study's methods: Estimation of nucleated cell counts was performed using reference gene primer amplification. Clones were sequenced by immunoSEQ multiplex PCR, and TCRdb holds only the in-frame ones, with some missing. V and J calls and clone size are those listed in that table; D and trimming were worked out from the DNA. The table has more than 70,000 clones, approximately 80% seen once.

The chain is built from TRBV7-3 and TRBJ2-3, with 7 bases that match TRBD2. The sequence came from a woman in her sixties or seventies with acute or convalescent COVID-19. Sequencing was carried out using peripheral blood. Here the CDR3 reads CASSLTRGWGSTDTQYF. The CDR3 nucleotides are TGTGCCAGCAGCTTAACGCGGGGGTGGGGTAGCACAGATACGCAGTATTTT.